These 27 T cell receptor beta chains came from one sample sequenced in a study of vaccination and CD4 T cells after COVID-19. The Oncomine TCR Beta short-read assay was applied to DNA of cultured CD4+ T cells. One entry per CDR3 protein, called by TCRdb with MiXCR from the PCR reads. The sample has about 11,000 distinct CDR3 sequences, around 50% seen once. This sample's treatment: approximately 11-day PBMC culture with coronavirus spike peptide pools or control peptides (ViraFEST assay). No antigen is known for these receptors. The sample consisted of CD4+ T cells from blood, cultured in vitro. Receptors were obtained from a human donor who had recovered from COVID-19.

A word on this clonotype: The CDR3 does not end in the conserved phenylalanine or tryptophan, so this is likely a read error. V gene TRBV6-2 or TRBV6-3 combines with J gene TRBJ2-7, with a possible D match to TRBD2 (6 bases). V was cut by 10 bases and J by 1 base, with 26 bases left in between. The CDR3 has 17 residues. The V gene's germline CDR1 is MNHEY and CDR2 SVGEGT. The CDR3 nucleotides read TGTGCCACCGACCGGGGGACGGGTAAGCTTATGTCCTACGAGCAGTACCTC. Protein product: CATDRGTGKLMSYEQYL.

This chain uses TRBV25-1 with TRBJ2-7, with 14 positions matching TRBD2. The CDR3 length is 14 residues. The V segment lost 8 bases and the J segment 3 bases; nucleotides outside the gene matches: 3. Germline V gene lookup returns CDR1 MGHDK and CDR2 SYGVNS. The CDR3 sequence: CASGGTSGSYEQYF. The CDR3 DNA reads as TGTGCCAGCGGGGGGACTAGCGGGAGCTACGAGCAGTACTTC.

This clonotype was counted a few times. The chain employs TRBV12-3 or TRBV12-4 and TRBJ2-1; D call uncertain. This CDR3 has 13 amino acids. Trimming pared 7 bases from V and 6 bases from J, leaving 13 bases between. CDR3 in DNA: TGTGCCAGCACCGTAGGTGGTCGCAATGAGCAGTTCTTC. It specifies CASTVGGRNEQFF.

This clonotype was counted a few times. Germline is not matched at one junction end, which may reflect a read error. The chain recombines TRBV6-5 with TRBJ1-5, with a tentative D call TRBD1 (6 bases). This CDR3 has 15 residues. Germline CDR1 reads MNHEY; CDR2 reads SVGAGI. CDR3 sequence reads: CASTYSQGGGQPQHF. CDR3 coding DNA: TGTGCCAGCACTTACTCCCAAGGAGGGGGTCAGCCCCAGCATTTT.

The rearrangement uses TRBV5-4 and TRBJ2-2, with D perhaps TRBD2 (6 bases). The V gene's germline CDR1 is SGHNT and CDR2 YYREEE (reference sequence). Trimming left V 2 bases short and J 4 bases short, with 12 bases between. This CDR3 contains 15 residues. This CDR3 reads CASSFGGRFTGELFF. The CDR3 nucleotides are TGTGCCAGCAGCTTTGGAGGGAGATTCACCGGGGAGCTGTTTTTT.

J is TRBJ2-5 and V is TRBV12-3 or TRBV12-4, with D uncertain. The CDR3 loop spans 13 amino acids. V was clipped by 1 base and J by 0 bases, with 3 bases between them. In nucleotides, the CDR3 is TGTGCCAGCAGTTTAGGGCACCAAGAGACCCAGTACTTC. The encoded protein is CASSLGHQETQYF.

The rearrangement links TRBV12-3 or TRBV12-4 to TRBJ2-3; 10 positions agree with TRBD2. V gave up 5 bases and J gave up 0 bases; unmatched junction bases: 5. The CDR3 has 16 amino acids. This CDR3 reads CASSLGLAASTDTQYF. In nucleotides, the CDR3 is TGTGCCAGCAGTCTTGGACTAGCGGCTAGCACAGATACGCAGTATTTT.

This sequence joins TRBV28 and TRBJ1-2; D is perhaps TRBD1 (5 bases). The germline V gene has CDR1 MDHEN and CDR2 SYDVKM. Trimming took 4 bases from V and 6 from J, leaving 6 bases between them. The CDR3 extends over 11 amino acids. CDR3 protein: CASSWDHGYTF. CDR3 bases: TGTGCCAGCAGTTGGGACCATGGCTACACCTTC.

CDR3 bases: TGCGCCAGCAGCTGGGGACTGCCAGATACGCAGTATTTT. This translates into CASSWGLPDTQYF. This rearrangement joins TRBV5-1 to TRBJ2-3; tentatively, D is TRBD2 (6 bases). The germline V gene encodes CDR1 SGHRS and CDR2 YFSETQ. The CDR3 contains 13 residues. V lost 3 bases, J lost 4 bases, and 9 bases lay in between. The full variable domain, in which reference TRBV5-1 and TRBJ2-3 provide the parts outside the CDR3, is KAGVTQTPRYLIKTRGQQVTLSCSPISGHRSVSWYQQTPGQGLQFLFEYFSETQRNKGNFPGRFSGRQFSNSRSEMNVSTLELGDSALYLCASSWGLPDTQYFGPGTRLTVL.

V and J are TRBV30 and TRBJ2-2; TRBD1 might be the D (5 bases). V was cut by 0 bases and J by 2 bases, with 13 bases left in between. The germline CDR1 and CDR2 sequences are GTSNPN and SVGIG (reference sequence). This CDR3 comprises 16 residues. The CDR3 DNA reads as TGTGCCTGGAGTGTACCCACCCAGGGAAACACCGGGGAGCTGTTTTTT. This translates into CAWSVPTQGNTGELFF.

This rearrangement joins TRBV7-3 to TRBJ1-4; D remains unclear. Trimming pared 4 bases from V and 4 bases from J, leaving 13 bases between. The CDR3 length is 15 residues. The germline CDR1 and CDR2 sequences are SGHTA and FQGTGA. CDR3 protein: CASSSNLGGNEKLFF. CDR3 coding DNA: TGTGCCAGCAGCTCGAACCTGGGCGGTAATGAAAAACTGTTTTTT.

In its sample, this clonotype was seen once. The chain employs TRBV20-1 and TRBJ2-1, with 15 bases fitting TRBD2. The CDR3 spans 17 residues. With 4 bases clipped from V and 4 bases from J, the junction kept 8 bases outside the gene matches. Germline CDR1 reads DFQATT; CDR2 reads SNEGSKA (reference sequence). CDR3 in amino acids: CSAKGLAGGWVYNEQFF. In DNA form, the CDR3 reads TGCAGTGCTAAAGGACTAGCGGGAGGGTGGGTTTACAATGAGCAGTTCTTC.

This chain connects TRBV23-1 to TRBJ1-1, with 8 positions matching TRBD1. TRBV23-1 falls under the ORF class, with uncertain function. V shed 4 bases and J 4 bases; nucleotides not matched to a gene: 11. The CDR3 totals 16 residues. CDR3 in amino acids: CASSPLDRDGVTEAFF. The CDR3 nucleotides read TGCGCCAGCAGTCCTCTGGACAGGGATGGGGTCACTGAAGCTTTCTTT.

The chain is built from TRBV7-9 and TRBJ1-2; possible D gene TRBD1, 6 bases. The V end lost 1 base, the J end lost 6 bases, and 9 bases lay between the germline ends. CDR3 length equals 13 residues. Germline V gene data show CDR1 as SEHNR and CDR2 as FQNEAQ (reference sequence). The CDR3 is CASSLGGGNGYTF. Written as DNA, the CDR3 is TGTGCCAGCAGCTTAGGAGGGGGTAATGGCTACACCTTC.

The V and J genes are TRBV7-2 and TRBJ2-3, with 9 bases matching TRBD2. The CDR3 totals 15 residues. Germline V lookup: CDR1 SGHTA, CDR2 FQGNSA. The trim removed 4 bases at V and 1 base at J, leaving 3 bases unmatched. The CDR3 DNA sequence: TGTGCCAGCAGCTCTCGGACTAGCGGCACAGATACGCAGTATTTT. It specifies CASSSRTSGTDTQYF.

This clonotype was seen only a few times. The chain uses TRBV20-1 and TRBJ1-1; 7 nucleotides agree with TRBD1. V shed 5 bases, J shed 4 bases, and the junction held 7 bases outside the gene matches. The CDR3 contains 13 residues. The germline V gene encodes CDR1 DFQATT and CDR2 SNEGSKA (reference sequence). The CDR3, as DNA: TGCAGTGCTTATAGGGGGCCCGGCACTGAAGCTTTCTTT. Its protein is CSAYRGPGTEAFF.

The gene calls are TRBV10-3 and TRBJ2-1, with D unresolved. Trimming removed 4 bases from V and 7 bases from J, with 5 bases in between. This CDR3 has 11 residues. Germline V gene sequence: CDR1 ENHRY, CDR2 SYGVKD. CDR3 DNA: TGTGCCATCAGTGCAAGGAATGAGCAGTTCTTC. Translation gives CAISARNEQFF.

A single count supports this clonotype. A junction end diverges from the germline sequence, so it may reflect a read error. This chain uses TRBV7-3 with TRBJ2-1, with TRBD1 matching 8 bases. From germline, CDR1 is SGHTA and CDR2 FQGTGA. The CDR3 has 13 residues. The CDR3: CASSLTGQGVPFF. The DNA for the CDR3 is TGTGCCAGCAGCCTAACAGGACAGGGCGTGCCGTTCTTC.

With regard to this clonotype: The junction and the germline gene differ at one end; a read error may be behind it. CDR3 coding DNA: TGTGCCAGCAGCTTGCAGCGGGGTCCAAATTCACCCATCCACTTT. Protein: CASSLQRGPNSPIHF. This sequence joins TRBV5-8 and TRBJ1-6, with no clear D. Germline loops: CDR1 SGHTS, CDR2 YDEGEE. The CDR3 has 15 residues.

The V call is TRBV7-8, the J call TRBJ2-7; D is undetermined. V lost 1 base and J 3 bases, leaving 7 bases between the germline ends. The length of the CDR3 is 13 residues. From germline, CDR1 is SGHVS and CDR2 FQNEAQ. CDR3 residues: CASSLDVFYEQYF. The DNA of the CDR3 is TGTGCCAGCAGCTTAGATGTCTTCTACGAGCAGTACTTC.

The chain couples TRBV4-3 to TRBJ2-2, with D unresolved. V lost 0 bases, J lost 6 bases, and 8 bases lay in between. Germline V lookup: CDR1 LGHNA, CDR2 YSLEER. CDR3 length: 14 residues. DNA of the CDR3: TGCGCCAGCAGCCAAGATTATCGGGCCGGGGAGCTGTTTTTT. Translation gives CASSQDYRAGELFF.

The rearrangement links TRBV20-1 to TRBJ1-5; 8 positions match TRBD1. The CDR3 contains 17 residues. V trimming: 3 bases; J trimming: 2 bases; junction bases outside the gene matches: 12. Germline V gives CDR1 DFQATT, CDR2 SNEGSKA (reference sequence). CDR3 coding DNA: TGCAGTGCTAGTAACCTGCGACAGGGGAGGGGCAATCAGCCCCAGCATTTT. Its translation: CSASNLRQGRGNQPQHF.

This clonotype appeared once. The V and J genes are TRBV12-3 or TRBV12-4 and TRBJ1-2; D remains ambiguous. Trimming stripped 6 bases from V and 2 bases from J, with 7 bases between. The CDR3 totals 12 residues. CDR3 residues: CASSQANYGYTF. DNA for the CDR3: TGTGCCAGCAGCCAGGCAAACTATGGCTACACCTTC.

The chain recombines TRBV27 with TRBJ2-5, with D perhaps matching TRBD2 (6 bases). The CDR3 is 15 amino acids. The germline V gene encodes CDR1 MNHEY and CDR2 SMNVEV (reference sequence). Between the trimmed V and J ends, which lost 3 bases and 5 bases, there was a span of 16 bases. CDR3 loop: CASSFLSGVGETQYF. DNA of the CDR3: TGTGCCAGCAGTTTTCTTAGCGGCGTCGGGGAGACCCAGTACTTC.

V and J are TRBV2 and TRBJ1-5; 7 nucleotides match TRBD1. CDR3 length equals 14 residues. Germline CDR1 and CDR2: SNHLY and FYNNEI. V was clipped by 7 bases and J by 4 bases; unmatched bases: 7. In DNA, the CDR3 is TGTGCCAGCACTGCCCAGGACAGGAATCAGCCCCAGCATTTT. Protein sequence: CASTAQDRNQPQHF. Together with reference TRBV2 and TRBJ1-5, the CDR3 gives the full variable domain: EPEVTQTPSHQVTQMGQEVILRCVPISNHLYFYWYRQILGQKVEFLVSFYNNEISEKSEIFDDQFSVERPDGSNFTLKIRSTKLEDSAMYFCASTAQDRNQPQHFGDGTRLSIL.

This clonotype has more than one count but fewer than ten. The chain recombines TRBV7-2 with TRBJ1-5; TRBD1 aligns across 10 bases. The CDR3 is 19 residues long. V dropped 1 base and J dropped 4; count of bases not matched to a gene: 13. Germline V gene sequence: CDR1 SGHTA, CDR2 FQGNSA. The CDR3 bases are TGTGCCAGCAGCTTAGATAGGACAGGGGGAAGTTTTGGGAATCAGCCCCAGCATTTT. This encodes CASSLDRTGGSFGNQPQHF.

Regarding this clonotype: One end of the junction varies from germline; a read error may be responsible. The chain carries TRBV10-3 and TRBJ1-2; 8 nucleotides line up with TRBD1. This CDR3 contains 13 residues. Germline lookup yields CDR1 ENHRY and CDR2 SYGVKD. CDR3 sequence: CAISLDRVDGCTF. The CDR3 nucleotides are TGTGCCATCAGTTTGGACAGGGTGGATGGCTGCACCTTC.